This TCR beta chain emerged from a study of blood T cell repertoires in COVID-19. As for the study in general: T cells, B-cell-depleted T cells, or PBMCs supplied cDNA or gDNA.

This clone was picked up one time. Authors' methods: Estimates of nucleated cell counts were drawn from the amplification of reference gene primers. Sequenced by immunoSEQ multiplex PCR; TCRdb stores in-frame clones only, minus some. V, J and clone size reflect that table, while D and trimming were determined from the DNA. This sample yields some 100,000 clones, of which around 88% are seen a single time; roughly 19% belongs to the top ten. CDR1 and CDR2 (germline): LGHDT, YNNKEL (reference sequence). Trimming cost V 11 bases and J 5 bases; bases outside gene matches: 10. The CDR3 contains 14 residues.

This chain uses TRBV3-1 (or the pseudogene TRBV3-2) with TRBJ2-3; 10 nucleotides match TRBD2. Sequenced input: peripheral blood. The TCR originated in a human donor with acute or convalescent COVID-19. The donor label of this sample is uncertain. This CDR3 is CAVKASGSKDTQYF. CDR3 nucleotides: TGTGCCGTCAAGGCTAGCGGGAGTAAAGATACGCAGTATTTT.